Included here is one T cell receptor (beta chain) sequence, with context. What it binds is not known. The data originate from a study of T cells after posttransplantation cyclophosphamide. Study-wide results and limits: TRB overlap between skin or GI tissue T cells and blood was limited.

In germline, CDR1 is SGHNT, CDR2 YYREEE (reference sequence). CDR3 size: 16 residues. V was pared by 4 bases and J by 4 bases, with 7 bases of the junction left unmatched. Profiling relied on immunoSEQ multiplex PCR, and the TCRdb table lists in-frame clones only, not all of them. The table has 5,000 to 6,000 clones, about 79% seen once. A marrow graft followed busulfan-fludarabine conditioning, with cyclophosphamide on days +3 and +4. The J gene is TRBJ2-1, the V gene TRBV5-4, with 11 bases matching TRBD2. The source material was PBMCs, sampled after allogeneic stem cell transplant with posttransplant cyclophosphamide. The TCR comes from a male patient aged 55 to 69 who received an allogeneic stem cell transplant from an unrelated donor, was CMV-positive, and had no GVHD. Some of the T cells might come from the graft donor. The CDR3 DNA is TGTGCCAGCAGCCCTCAGGGACTAGCGGTTTACAATGAGCAGTTCTTC. This encodes CASSPQGLAVYNEQFF.